Only one count was recorded for the clone carrying this TCR beta chain. Authors' data handling: Reference gene primer amplification gave nucleated cell count estimates. The protocol was immunoSEQ multiplex PCR, while the TCRdb copy is restricted to in-frame clones and leaves out a portion. The V and J calls and clone size come from that table; D and trimming were worked out from the DNA. The sample has around 25,000 clones, roughly nine tenths seen once. The data are from a study of blood T cell repertoires in COVID-19. Study context: There were acute and convalescent COVID-19 samples, and they came from the United States, Italy and Spain. The analysed material was cDNA or gDNA that came from T cells, B-cell-depleted T cells, or PBMCs.

The CDR3 length is 14 residues. V was pared by 8 bases and J by 1 base, with 3 bases of the junction left unmatched. Germline values: CDR1 MNHEY, CDR2 SMNVEV (reference sequence). The sequenced sample was peripheral blood. The V gene is TRBV27, the J gene TRBJ2-5; 11 bases line up with TRBD2. The sequence derives from a human donor in a cohort sampled during active COVID-19. This CDR3 reads CASRLAGPQETQYF. The CDR3 DNA sequence: TGTGCCAGCCGACTAGCGGGGCCCCAAGAGACCCAGTACTTC.